Below are 26 T cell receptor beta chains sequenced from a single sample in a study of T cells in Graves' hyperthyroidism and ophthalmopathy. RNA transcripts gave rise to amplified TCR beta CDR3 regions. HTBI primers were the set used in a first-round RT-PCR of the TCR CDR3. Each CDR3 protein is one row after TCRdb ran MiXCR on the multiplex PCR reads. This table has over 300,000 distinct CDR3 sequences, roughly an eighth appearing once. The source material was blood. The origin of the receptors is a woman in her 40s with Graves' ophthalmopathy.

This clonotype was seen only a few times. V is TRBV20-1 and J is TRBJ1-2; D remains unclear. Trimming stripped 0 bases from V and 5 bases from J, with 19 bases between. Germline-derived CDR1 and CDR2 are DFQATT and SNEGSKA (reference sequence). The CDR3 covers 16 residues. The CDR3 protein is CSARDPDPADYYGYTF. Here the CDR3 DNA reads TGCAGTGCTAGAGATCCCGACCCGGCAGACTATTATGGCTACACCTTC.

The table lists this clonotype with many counts. The V gene is TRBV12-3 or TRBV12-4, the J gene TRBJ2-3; 10 bases are a match to TRBD2. Losses at the gene ends were 8 bases for V and 1 base for J; bases not matched to a gene: 0. The CDR3 sequence is 13 residues long. CDR3 in amino acids: CASGLAGTDTQYF. The CDR3 DNA is TGTGCCAGCGGACTAGCGGGCACAGATACGCAGTATTTT.

This clonotype was detected many times. The rearrangement joins TRBV5-5 to TRBJ1-1; TRBD1 is a possible D gene (5 bases). V was shortened by 1 base and J by 1 base, with 11 bases between the two germline ends. Per germline, CDR1 SGHKS and CDR2 YYEKEE (reference sequence). This CDR3 has 15 residues. CDR3 loop: CASSLSAGTNTEAFF. The DNA for the CDR3 is TGTGCCAGCAGCTTGTCGGCAGGGACGAACACTGAAGCTTTCTTT.

This chain joins TRBV6-2 or TRBV6-3 and TRBJ2-5; possible D gene TRBD2, 5 bases. The CDR3 spans 14 residues. V shed 2 bases and J shed 2 bases, with 9 bases lying between them. Germline CDR1 reads MNHEY; CDR2 reads SVGEGT. The CDR3, as DNA: TGTGCCAGCAGTTACATCAGGACTCAAGAGACCCAGTACTTC. Translating gives CASSYIRTQETQYF.

This clonotype was seen repeatedly, ten times or more. The chain uses TRBV28 and TRBJ2-1; 10 nucleotides match TRBD2. CDR3 length: 14 residues. Trimming cost V 2 bases and J 12 bases; bases outside gene matches: 7. Germline CDR1 is MDHEN and CDR2 is SYDVKM. The CDR3 DNA follows: TGTGCCAGCAGTTTAGCTGGACTAGCGGTTGGGCAGTTCTTC. Translating gives CASSLAGLAVGQFF.

The sample holds many counts of this clonotype. The V gene is TRBV7-8, the J gene TRBJ1-1; D perhaps matches TRBD1 (5 bases). CDR1 and CDR2 (germline): SGHVS, FQNEAQ. This CDR3 is built from 15 residues. Trimming removed 2 bases from V and 0 bases from J, with 10 bases in between. The DNA for the CDR3 is TGTGCCAGCAGCTTATTACGGGGCATGAACACTGAAGCTTTCTTT. Its translation is CASSLLRGMNTEAFF.

The table lists this clonotype with many counts. The rearrangement uses TRBV19 and TRBJ2-3; D is possibly TRBD2 (5 bases). CDR1 is LNHDA, CDR2 SQIVND, per germline (reference sequence). The length of the CDR3 is 18 residues. V lost 5 bases, J lost 4 bases, and 25 bases lay in between. CDR3 protein: CASSPWADIPVGADTQYF. In DNA form, the CDR3 reads TGTGCCAGTAGTCCCTGGGCCGACATCCCAGTGGGAGCAGATACGCAGTATTTT.

This clonotype occurred many times. V usage is TRBV12-3 or TRBV12-4 and J usage is TRBJ1-6; 8 bases align to TRBD1. The length of the CDR3 is 15 residues. V shed 4 bases, J shed 6 bases, and the junction held 5 bases outside the gene matches. CDR3 amino acids: CASSSWTGINSPLHF. In DNA, the CDR3 is TGTGCCAGCAGTTCATGGACAGGGATTAATTCACCCCTCCACTTT.

On this clonotype: This could be a read error, since a much larger clone is one nucleotide away. This CDR3 is missing its conserved last phenylalanine or tryptophan, likely due to a read error. DNA of the CDR3: TGCGCCAGCAGCTTGAGTCCGGGGCTGTACGAGCAGTACCTC. Translating gives CASSLSPGLYEQYL. The rearrangement links TRBV5-1 to TRBJ2-7, with D possibly called TRBD1 or TRBD2 (5 bases each). Looked up from germline, CDR1 is SGHRS and CDR2 is YFSETQ. Trimming cost V 1 base and J 4 bases, with 12 bases left between them. The CDR3 runs 14 residues.

V usage is TRBV7-8 and J usage is TRBJ1-6, with D tentatively TRBD1 (5 bases). CDR3 size: 15 residues. From germline, CDR1 is SGHVS and CDR2 FQNEAQ. Trimming cost V 5 bases and J 7 bases, with 15 bases left between them. The chain's CDR3 is CASSAGRGSNSPLHF. In DNA form, the CDR3 reads TGTGCCAGCAGCGCCGGTAGGGGTTCCAATTCACCCCTCCACTTT.

The chain recombines TRBV4-2 with TRBJ1-5; D call uncertain. The CDR3 extends over 15 amino acids. V was shortened by 0 bases and J by 7 bases, with 13 bases between the two germline ends. The V gene's germline CDR1 is LGHNA and CDR2 YNFKEQ. The CDR3, as DNA: TGTGCCAGCAGCCAAGAATCTAGCATCCCGCAGCCCCAGCATTTT. Its protein is CASSQESSIPQPQHF.

This clonotype was recorded many times. V gene TRBV29-1 combines with J gene TRBJ1-1; no definite D call. The CDR3 is 12 residues long. Trimming pared 2 bases from V and 4 bases from J, leaving 8 bases between. Germline loops: CDR1 SQVTM, CDR2 ANQGSEA. The DNA of the CDR3 is TGCAGCGTTGAAAACCCTATCACTGAAGCTTTCTTT. Translation: CSVENPITEAFF.

This clonotype was observed a handful of times. The chain combines TRBV24-1 with TRBJ2-1; 11 bases match TRBD2. Unmatched junction bases numbered 7, after V lost 5 bases and J lost 8 bases. The CDR3 runs to 15 residues. Per the germline V gene, CDR1 is KGHDR and CDR2 is SFDVKD. CDR3: CATSVISGRAHEQFF. For the CDR3, the DNA is TGTGCCACCAGTGTCATTAGCGGGAGGGCGCATGAGCAGTTCTTC.

This clonotype was counted ten times or more. The V and J genes are TRBV7-2 and TRBJ1-5; no clear D gene. The CDR3 length is 13 residues. Trimming removed 5 bases from V and 4 bases from J, with 9 bases in between. Germline CDR1 reads SGHTA; CDR2 reads FQGNSA. CDR3 loop: CASSTQVNQPQHF. CDR3 DNA sequence: TGTGCCAGCAGCACTCAGGTTAATCAGCCCCAGCATTTT. Filled out from reference TRBV7-2 and TRBJ1-5, the complete variable domain reads GAGVSQSPSNKVTEKGKDVELRCDPISGHTALYWYRQSLGQGLEFLIYFQGNSAPDKSGLPSDRFSAERTGGSVSTLTIQRTQQEDSAVYLCASSTQVNQPQHFGDGTRLSIL.

The sample holds a few counts of this clonotype. This chain links TRBV7-9 with TRBJ1-3; D might be TRBD1 (6 bases). The germline gives CDR1 SEHNR, CDR2 FQNEAQ (reference sequence). This CDR3 contains 17 residues. V lost 1 base and J lost 0, with 13 bases in between. The CDR3, as DNA: TGTGCCAGCAGCTTAGGAAGAGTACAGGGCTCTGGAAACACCATATATTTT. It specifies CASSLGRVQGSGNTIYF.

This clonotype was counted ten times or more. The genes are TRBV27 and TRBJ1-2, with D possibly being TRBD1 (6 bases). V was shortened by 4 bases and J by 7 bases, with 10 bases between the two germline ends. CDR3 size: 12 residues. Looked up from germline, CDR1 is MNHEY and CDR2 is SMNVEV (reference sequence). This chain's CDR3 is CASSSTGSGYTF. In nucleotides, the CDR3 is TGTGCCAGCAGTTCTACAGGGTCTGGCTACACCTTC.

The gene calls are TRBV4-1 and TRBJ1-3; tentatively, D is TRBD1 (5 bases). CDR1 MGHRA and CDR2 YSYEKL come from the germline V gene. Trimming shortened V by 1 base and J by 0 bases, and 13 bases separated the two germline ends. The CDR3 extends over 17 amino acids. This CDR3 reads CASSQAAPGGSGNTIYF. The CDR3 DNA reads TGCGCCAGCAGCCAAGCGGCCCCTGGGGGCTCTGGAAACACCATATATTTT.

In its sample, this clonotype was seen many times. J is TRBJ1-2 and V is TRBV28; possibly TRBD1 for D (5 bases). The CDR3 has 13 residues. V dropped 10 bases and J dropped 2 bases, with 14 bases sitting between them. CDR1 is MDHEN, CDR2 SYDVKM, per germline. CDR3 DNA sequence: TGTGCCACCGTAATGGGACTCAACTATGGCTACACCTTC. Its translation is CATVMGLNYGYTF.

This clonotype occurred many times. The V gene is TRBV28, the J gene TRBJ1-5, with D unclear. Trimming removed 2 bases from V and 6 bases from J, with 11 bases in between. The CDR3 runs 14 residues. Germline CDR1 reads MDHEN; CDR2 reads SYDVKM. The chain's CDR3 is CASSLPNQVQPQHF. CDR3 DNA sequence: TGTGCCAGCAGTTTACCGAATCAGGTTCAGCCCCAGCATTTT.

This clonotype was recorded many times. This chain joins TRBV6-1 and TRBJ2-7, with a tentative D call TRBD2 (6 bases). Between the trimmed V and J ends, which lost 4 bases and 4 bases, there was a span of 17 bases. Germline V gene lookup returns CDR1 MNHNS and CDR2 SASEGT. The CDR3 is made up of 15 amino acids. The CDR3 coding sequence is TGTGCCAGCAGTGCCGCCCACGGGGGTCCGTACGAGCAGTACTTC. This gives the protein CASSAAHGGPYEQYF.

The sample holds many counts of this clonotype. This chain links TRBV19 with TRBJ1-1; D remains unclear. The CDR3 has 14 amino acids. V lost 5 bases and J lost 1, with 11 bases in between. Germline values: CDR1 LNHDA, CDR2 SQIVND (reference sequence). The CDR3 protein is CASSLWRQNTEAFF. The CDR3 nucleotides are TGTGCCAGTAGTCTCTGGAGGCAGAACACTGAAGCTTTCTTT.

V and J are TRBV3-1 and TRBJ2-1; TRBD1 matches at 9 bases. The CDR3 loop spans 14 amino acids. Trimming cost V 5 bases and J 3 bases; bases outside gene matches: 2. Germline CDR1 is LGHDT and CDR2 is YNNKEL (reference sequence). The CDR3 sequence is CASSNRGLYNEQFF. DNA of the CDR3: TGTGCCAGCAGCAACAGGGGGCTCTACAATGAGCAGTTCTTC.

The V call is TRBV12-3 or TRBV12-4, the J call TRBJ1-1; possibly TRBD1 for D (5 bases). This CDR3 is 15 amino acids long. V lost 4 bases to trimming and J lost 5 bases, with 17 bases between them. Here the CDR3 DNA reads TGTGCCAGCAGTTACTGGGGCAGGGCTGGGACTGAAGCTTTCTTT. Its translation is CASSYWGRAGTEAFF.

This clonotype was counted between two and nine times. This chain joins TRBV20-1 and TRBJ2-3; the match to TRBD2 covers 7 bases. The V gene end was trimmed by 3 bases and the J gene end by 1 base; junction bases not matched to a gene: 13. This CDR3 comprises 17 residues. The germline gives CDR1 DFQATT, CDR2 SNEGSKA (reference sequence). CDR3 in DNA: TGCAGTGCTAGGGGGGGGAGTGCCGCCGGGGGCACAGATACGCAGTATTTT. Amino acid sequence: CSARGGSAAGGTDTQYF.

This clonotype was detected ten times or more. This chain joins TRBV29-1 and TRBJ2-3, with 11 bases aligning to TRBD2. J was trimmed by 2 bases and V by 4 bases; bases with no gene match: 5. This CDR3 region has 15 residues. CDR1 SQVTM and CDR2 ANQGSEA come from the germline V gene. The CDR3 DNA is TGCAGCGTTGTTCTAGCGGGAGGTAACACAGATACGCAGTATTTT. Translated: CSVVLAGGNTDTQYF.

This chain links TRBV12-3 or TRBV12-4 with TRBJ2-5; the D call may be TRBD1 or TRBD2 (5 bases each). V gave up 3 bases and J gave up 3 bases, with 17 bases separating them. CDR3 length equals 16 residues. CDR3 in amino acids: CASSFNQGVAEETQYF. The DNA for the CDR3 is TGTGCCAGCAGTTTCAATCAGGGAGTGGCAGAAGAGACCCAGTACTTC.